Sequencing of this T cell receptor (beta chain) was carried out in a study of blood T cells in healthy people across ages. Study-wide background: The capture of about one barcoded beta molecule per two T cells was achieved by template switching.

A remark on this clonotype: Antigen: not known.

Findings and limits, study-wide: Naive and antigen-experienced cells were not separated, limiting conclusive comparison.

The use of a sample-barcoded 5' primer and a J-beta primer mix characterized a second PCR of roughly 7 to 12 cycles. Using its own MiXCR run on the 5' RACE reads, TCRdb lists one record per CDR3 protein. The sample carries roughly 680,000 distinct CDR3 sequences, roughly half recorded once. The CDR3 totals 14 residues. The germline V gene encodes CDR1 MNHEY and CDR2 SVGAGI. The study recruited healthy Caucasian donors from Russia who were aged roughly 6 to 90. At least 6 micrograms of total RNA were extracted per sample. The chain is built from TRBV6-5 and TRBJ2-4, with 10 bases matching TRBD1. With the DNA end fitting TRBJ2-7 better, the J assignment may be wrong. The sequencing input was blood. This clonotype originated in a woman over 75 in good health. CDR3 nucleotides: TGTGCCAGCAGCCCCCTGGACAGGGGGAACGAGCAGTACTTC. Translated: CASSPLDRGNEQYF.